These 17 T cell receptor beta chains came from one sample sequenced in a study of blood T cell repertoires in COVID-19. Clones were read by immunoSEQ multiplex PCR, and TCRdb kept only the in-frame ones, dropping some. The table has approximately 230,000 clones, about 89% seen once; the top ten hold over 1.5%. The sequencing input was PBMCs or T cells enriched from blood (not recorded which). These receptors came from a woman aged 18-29 years who had recovered from COVID-19.

The chain has TRBV4-3 and TRBJ2-1; weak D call: TRBD2 (6 bases). The CDR3 length is 14 residues. V was clipped by 1 base and J by 8 bases, with 12 bases between them. Germline lookup yields CDR1 LGHNA and CDR2 YSLEER. CDR3 protein: CASSQALGGDEQFF. CDR3 DNA: TGCGCCAGCAGCCAAGCCCTCGGAGGGGATGAGCAGTTCTTC.

V usage is TRBV19 and J usage is TRBJ1-3, with a tentative D call TRBD1 (5 bases). Germline CDR1 LNHDA, CDR2 SQIVND (reference sequence). V lost 7 bases, J lost 3 bases, and 13 bases lay in between. The CDR3 loop spans 14 amino acids. This CDR3 is CASTHQGSGNTIYF. DNA of the CDR3: TGTGCCAGTACGCATCAGGGCAGTGGAAACACCATATATTTT.

This clone has a single count. The chain uses TRBV5-1 and TRBJ1-2; 7 bases are shared with TRBD1. J was trimmed by 0 bases and V by 4 bases; bases with no gene match: 3. CDR1 is SGHRS and CDR2 is YFSETQ in the germline V gene. The CDR3 contains 14 residues. DNA for the CDR3: TGCGCCAGCAGCGTGGGACAGTCTAACTATGGCTACACCTTC. Its protein product is CASSVGQSNYGYTF.

V gene TRBV28 combines with J gene TRBJ1-4; D is uncertain. The CDR3 is made up of 15 amino acids. Germline V lookup: CDR1 MDHEN, CDR2 SYDVKM. V was pared by 7 bases and J by 7 bases, with 19 bases between. CDR3 DNA: TGTGCCAGCACCGAGGGTCCTGGGAGCGGTGAAAAACTGTTTTTT. Protein sequence: CASTEGPGSGEKLFF.

The genes are TRBV4-1 and TRBJ1-2; D is perhaps TRBD1 (5 bases). The CDR3 has 14 residues. Germline CDR1 and CDR2: MGHRA and YSYEKL. V dropped 0 bases and J dropped 4 bases, with 9 bases sitting between them. CDR3 DNA sequence: TGCGCCAGCAGCCAAGAGACAGTGGTCTATGGCTACACCTTC. Translating gives CASSQETVVYGYTF.

The table lists this clone with a count of one. V is TRBV7-9 and J is TRBJ2-6, with TRBD2 identical over 12 bases. The CDR3 has 18 residues. After removal of 4 bases from V and 3 bases from J, the junction contained 7 bases not matched to a gene. Germline V gives CDR1 SEHNR, CDR2 FQNEAQ (reference sequence). CDR3: CASSSQGLAGFGANVLTF. The CDR3 nucleotides are TGTGCCAGCAGCTCCCAAGGACTAGCGGGATTTGGGGCCAACGTCCTGACTTTC.

The J gene is TRBJ2-3, the V gene TRBV7-9; 11 bases match TRBD2. The CDR3 runs 14 residues. J was trimmed by 6 bases and V by 8 bases; bases with no gene match: 7. Germline V CDR1 and CDR2: SEHNR, FQNEAQ (reference sequence). This chain's CDR3 is CASCPSGGRDTQYF. The CDR3 nucleotides read TGTGCCAGCTGCCCTAGCGGGGGGCGGGATACGCAGTATTTT.

V usage is TRBV15 and J usage is TRBJ2-7; 9 positions agree with TRBD1. V was pared by 7 bases and J by 3 bases, with 7 bases of the junction left unmatched. The germline CDR1 and CDR2 sequences are LNHNV and YYDKDF (reference sequence). The CDR3 runs to 14 residues. DNA of the CDR3: TGTGCCACCACCGGGACAGGGAGGTTCTACGAGCAGTACTTC. Amino acid sequence: CATTGTGRFYEQYF.

Turning to this clone: Germline and junction disagree at one end, which may indicate a read error. The chain is built from TRBV6-5 and TRBJ2-1, with 8 bases lining up with TRBD2. The CDR3 has 16 amino acids. Germline V gene data show CDR1 as MNHEY and CDR2 as SVGAGI. CDR3 residues: CASSYKGRGDYTEQFF. The CDR3 coding sequence is TGTGCCAGCAGTTACAAAGGGCGGGGGGACTACACTGAGCAGTTCTTC.

This chain connects TRBV9 to TRBJ1-4; 9 bases map to TRBD1. V shed 0 bases, J shed 8 bases, and the junction held 5 bases outside the gene matches. The V gene's germline CDR1 is SGDLS and CDR2 YYNGEE. This CDR3 has 15 amino acids. DNA for the CDR3: TGTGCCAGCAGCGTAGAAGGGACAGGGTGGGAAAAACTGTTTTTT. Its translation is CASSVEGTGWEKLFF. Complete variable domain (other parts from reference TRBV9 and TRBJ1-4): DSGVTQTPKHLITATGQRVTLRCSPRSGDLSVYWYQQSLDQGLQFLIQYYNGEERAKGNILERFSAQQFPDLHSELNLSSLELGDSALYFCASSVEGTGWEKLFFGSGTQLSVL.

The chain uses TRBV5-8 and TRBJ1-2; D remains unclear. This CDR3 has 12 residues. Germline CDR1 reads SGHTS; CDR2 reads YDEGEE. V lost 2 bases to trimming and J lost 0 bases, with 2 bases between them. The DNA for the CDR3 is TGTGCCAGCAGCTTTACTAACTATGGCTACACCTTC. Its protein product is CASSFTNYGYTF.

This chain joins TRBV20-1 and TRBJ2-7, with D uncertain. Trimming stripped 4 bases from V and 3 bases from J, with 7 bases between. This CDR3 region has 11 residues. From germline, CDR1 is DFQATT and CDR2 SNEGSKA (reference sequence). The CDR3: CSAKLNYEQYF. DNA of the CDR3: TGCAGTGCTAAGCTAAACTACGAGCAGTACTTC.

This chain uses TRBV7-9 with TRBJ2-7; D possibly corresponds to TRBD2 (5 bases). The CDR3 loop spans 13 amino acids. V lost 5 bases to trimming and J lost 12 bases, with 20 bases between them. Looked up from germline, CDR1 is SEHNR and CDR2 is FQNEAQ (reference sequence). CDR3 residues: CASSPQGGRVPYF. CDR3 coding DNA: TGTGCCAGCAGCCCCCAAGGAGGTCGCGTTCCGTACTTC.

This clone was observed once. The chain carries TRBV29-1 and TRBJ1-2; 10 bases map to TRBD1. The ends lost 1 base at V and 5 bases at J; junction bases unmatched: 1. The CDR3 is made up of 13 amino acids. Germline V gene sequence: CDR1 SQVTM, CDR2 ANQGSEA. The CDR3: CSVEGQGAYGYTF. The CDR3 DNA reads TGCAGCGTTGAAGGACAGGGGGCGTATGGCTACACCTTC.

The CDR3, as DNA: TGCAGCGTTGGGTCGGGCGGGAGCACAGATACGCAGTATTTT. Amino acids: CSVGSGGSTDTQYF. The chain joins TRBV29-1 to TRBJ2-3; D might be TRBD2 (5 bases). The V end lost 4 bases, the J end lost 0 bases, and 11 bases lay between the germline ends. The CDR3 is 14 amino acids. The V gene's germline CDR1 is SQVTM and CDR2 ANQGSEA.

The J gene is TRBJ1-6, the V gene TRBV5-4; D ambiguous. Germline lookup yields CDR1 SGHNT and CDR2 YYREEE (reference sequence). This CDR3 contains 15 residues. Trimming cost V 4 bases and J 9 bases, with 17 bases left between them. The CDR3 DNA reads TGTGCCAGCAGCCCCGACGGTACAGATCTTTCACCCCTCCACTTT. Its translation is CASSPDGTDLSPLHF.

The chain recombines TRBV3-1 (or the pseudogene TRBV3-2) with TRBJ2-7; TRBD1 aligns across 8 bases. V was pared by 6 bases and J by 6 bases, with 7 bases of the junction left unmatched. Germline lookup yields CDR1 LGHDT and CDR2 YNNKEL (reference sequence). The CDR3 is made up of 13 amino acids. The CDR3 spells CASRQGAWSEQYF. For the CDR3, the DNA is TGTGCCAGCAGGCAGGGGGCTTGGAGCGAGCAGTACTTC.